This T cell receptor beta chain was obtained from a study of blood T cell repertoires in COVID-19. Looking at the study overall: COVID-19 samples from acute and convalescent phases originated in the United States, Italy and Spain. T cells, B-cell-depleted T cells, or PBMCs supplied cDNA or gDNA.

Produced via immunoSEQ multiplex PCR; TCRdb's table is partial and in-frame only. This sample has some 48,000 clones; approximately 82% occur once, and the top ten carry less than 10%. V dropped 1 base and J dropped 1 base, with 14 bases sitting between them. The CDR3 runs to 18 residues. CDR1 and CDR2 (germline): LGHNA, YSLEER. This chain joins TRBV4-3 and TRBJ2-6; D is unresolved. This TCR came from a human donor in a cohort sampled during active COVID-19. Sequenced input: peripheral blood. CDR3 sequence: CASSQVYLIDSGANVLTF. CDR3 DNA: TGCGCCAGCAGCCAAGTCTACCTCATCGATTCTGGGGCCAACGTCCTGACTTTC.